The source of this TCR beta chain is a study of T-cell memory formation after mild COVID-19. TCRdb re-called the 5' RACE reads through MiXCR, storing one row per CDR3 protein. The table lists some 160,000 distinct CDR3 sequences, 10% to 15% of them singletons. Between the trimmed V and J ends, which lost 3 bases and 3 bases, there was a span of 13 bases. CDR1 and CDR2 (germline): SGHDT, YYEEEE. This CDR3 region has 15 residues. The clonotype originates from a man aged 18 to 30 who had mild COVID-19 (a few samples of this study predate the infection). Cell type and time point are not known. Sequences were obtained from PBMCs or a T cell subset sorted from them (not recorded which). The chain carries TRBV5-6 and TRBJ1-5; perhaps TRBD1 as D (5 bases). CDR3 residues: CASSSYGASNQPQHF. The CDR3, as DNA: TGTGCCAGCAGCTCATACGGGGCCTCCAATCAGCCCCAGCATTTT.